Below, one T cell receptor (beta chain) is given with its context. The germline V and J ends were trimmed by 0 bases and 4 bases, with 9 bases remaining between them. CDR3 length: 14 amino acids. Looked up from germline, CDR1 is MNHEY and CDR2 is SVGAGI. Using immunoSEQ multiplex PCR, the repertoire was profiled, and TCRdb retains in-frame clones only, with some absent. The sample records 490,000 or so clones, over 60% being singletons. This entry belongs to a study of shared clonotypes between healthy human individuals. The sequencing input was PBMCs. The V and J genes are TRBV6-5 and TRBJ1-2; D is perhaps TRBD1 (5 bases). The TCR originated in a woman aged 40 to 49 in good health. Some clones in this sample may be carry-over from other donors' samples. The DNA for the CDR3 is TGTGCCAGCAGTTACTCAGGGACCTCCTATGGCTACACCTTC. Protein product: CASSYSGTSYGYTF.